This TCR beta chain is from a study of glioma-infiltrating T cells after dendritic cell vaccination. Broader study findings: Complete blood and tumor specimen sets were limited to few patients.

Details on this clone: Antigen unknown.

This CDR3 spans 14 amino acids. The germline gives CDR1 SQVTM, CDR2 ANQGSEA. Between the trimmed V and J ends, which lost 4 bases and 3 bases, there was a span of 12 bases. Measured with immunoSEQ multiplex PCR; TCRdb has only the in-frame clones, and not every one. The repertoire holds more than 85,000 clones, with roughly 84% as singletons. PBMC were collected before vaccination, two weeks after the third vaccination, and at progression. The material was blood, obtained before dendritic cell vaccination. The rearrangement joins TRBV29-1 to TRBJ1-4; no reliable D call. This receptor was taken from a human donor with glioblastoma. CDR3 region: CSVGLGSSNEKLFF. CDR3 nucleotide sequence: TGCAGCGTTGGGCTGGGCAGTTCTAATGAAAAACTGTTTTTT.